This is a list of T cell receptor beta chains from one sample in a study of blood T cell repertoires in COVID-19. The repertoire was sequenced with immunoSEQ multiplex PCR; TCRdb's copy has only in-frame clones and lacks some. In the table there are about 200,000 clones, under 90% of which are singletons. Sequencing input: peripheral blood. Source of these receptors: a man aged 80 or over with acute or convalescent COVID-19. CDR3s include the opening cysteine and the closing phenylalanine or tryptophan. A D gene is named only where the DNA matches it firmly. Where a row states a size, it is once, few, many or the class of an expanded clone; other rows omit it.

TRBV29-1	TRBJ1-1	TRBD1	NA	CSVSPDREEAFF	TGCAGCGTGTCGCCCGACAGGGAAGAAGCTTTCTTT
TRBV7-9	TRBJ1-1	NA	NA	CASSLELEAFF	TGTGCCAGCAGCTTAGAACTTGAAGCTTTCTTT
TRBV5-1	TRBJ2-7	TRBD1	NA	CASSPRTGPYEQYF	TGCGCCAGCAGCCCCAGGACAGGGCCCTACGAGCAGTACTTC
TRBV10-1	TRBJ1-1	NA	few	CASSESRFGQGSEAFF	TGCGCCAGCAGTGAGTCAAGGTTCGGGCAGGGAAGTGAAGCTTTCTTT
TRBV18	TRBJ2-2	TRBD1	NA	CASSPGQGLHGELFF	TGTGCCAGCTCACCGGGACAGGGGCTGCACGGGGAGCTGTTTTTT
TRBV7-9	TRBJ2-3	NA	once	CASLRETSTDTQYF	TGTGCCAGCTTGAGGGAGACTAGCACAGATACGCAGTATTTT
TRBV27	TRBJ2-7	NA	NA	CASRRQGLNEQYF	TGTGCCAGCAGGAGACAGGGACTTAACGAGCAGTACTTC
TRBV30	TRBJ2-1	TRBD2	NA	CAWSVRLAGYNEQFF	TGTGCCTGGAGTGTACGACTAGCGGGGTACAATGAGCAGTTCTTC
TRBV19	TRBJ2-5	TRBD1	NA	CASSIVGQGVGETQYF	TGTGCCAGTAGTATAGTCGGGCAGGGGGTAGGGGAGACCCAGTACTTC
TRBV5-1	TRBJ2-2	TRBD2	NA	CASSLGLAGGSYTGELFF	TGCGCCAGCAGCTTGGGACTAGCGGGAGGTTCTTACACCGGGGAGCTGTTTTTT
TRBV18	TRBJ1-5	TRBD1	few	CASSPGQDNQPQHF	TGTGCCAGCTCACCCGGACAGGACAATCAGCCCCAGCATTTT
TRBV6-5	TRBJ1-2	TRBD1	few	CASRGQVSYGYTF	TGTGCCAGCCGGGGACAGGTATCCTATGGCTACACCTTC
TRBV5-1	TRBJ2-1	NA	NA	CASSLHRVDEQFF	TGCGCCAGCAGCCTCCACAGGGTGGATGAGCAGTTCTTC
TRBV12-3/TRBV12-4	TRBJ2-5	NA	NA	CASSFPGETQYF	TGTGCCAGCAGTTTCCCCGGGGAGACCCAGTACTTC
TRBV5-4	TRBJ2-1	TRBD1	NA	CASSPDRQGGGNEQFF	TGTGCCAGCAGCCCGGATCGACAGGGGGGAGGCAATGAGCAGTTCTTC
TRBV7-8	TRBJ2-3	TRBD2	NA	CASSRGGTSGTGTDTQYF	TGTGCCAGCAGCCGAGGGGGGACTAGCGGGACTGGCACAGATACGCAGTATTTT
TRBV19	TRBJ1-4	NA	NA	CASSKGGTGEKLFF	TGTGCCAGTAGTAAAGGAGGGACGGGTGAAAAACTGTTTTTT
TRBV7-2	TRBJ1-6	TRBD1	NA	CASSLGVGQPNSPLHF	TGTGCCAGCAGCCTAGGGGTGGGACAGCCTAATTCACCCCTCCACTTT
TRBV19	TRBJ1-6	TRBD1	NA	CASSKDRGNSPLHF	TGTGCCAGTAGTAAGGACAGGGGGAATTCACCCCTCCACTTT
TRBV28	TRBJ2-2	NA	NA	CASSLQLGITGELFF	TGTGCCAGCAGTCTCCAACTAGGGATCACCGGGGAGCTGTTTTTT
TRBV19	TRBJ1-2	TRBD1	NA	CASSIPGQRYGYTF	TGTGCCAGTAGTATCCCGGGACAGCGCTATGGCTACACCTTC
TRBV27	TRBJ1-1	TRBD1	once	CASSPDRGGEAFF	TGTGCCAGCAGTCCGGACAGGGGAGGTGAAGCTTTCTTT
TRBV30	TRBJ2-7	NA	NA	CAWSADRSSYEQYF	TGTGCCTGGAGCGCGGACAGATCCTCCTACGAGCAGTACTTC
TRBV6-2/TRBV6-3	TRBJ1-5	TRBD1	NA	CASSYSALTGGGSNQPQHF	TGTGCCAGCAGTTACTCGGCCCTGACAGGGGGAGGTAGCAATCAGCCCCAGCATTTT
TRBV9	TRBJ2-1	TRBD2	NA	CASSPGLAGGMGNEQFF	TGTGCCAGCAGCCCGGGACTAGCGGGAGGGATGGGCAATGAGCAGTTCTTC
TRBV24-1	TRBJ2-2	TRBD1	NA	CATSEGQAYTGELFF	TGTGCCACCAGCGAGGGACAGGCTTACACCGGGGAGCTGTTTTTT
TRBV7-8	TRBJ2-7	TRBD1	NA	CASSSRPDRGVYEQYF	TGTGCCAGCAGCTCGCGCCCGGACAGGGGCGTCTACGAGCAGTACTTC
TRBV6-5	TRBJ2-1	NA	NA	CASSPDSGSYNEQFF	TGTGCCAGCAGTCCAGATAGCGGCTCCTACAATGAGCAGTTCTTC
TRBV11-3	TRBJ2-4	TRBD1	NA	CASSHTGTGDLKNIQYF	TGTGCCAGCAGTCACACCGGGACAGGGGATCTCAAAAACATTCAGTACTTC
TRBV19	TRBJ2-3	TRBD2	NA	CASSIDGTSGTDTQYF	TGTGCCAGTAGTATAGACGGGACTAGCGGCACAGATACGCAGTATTTT
TRBV5-1	TRBJ2-7	TRBD2	NA	CASSLAGTSGSHEQYF	TGCGCCAGCAGCTTGGCAGGGACTAGCGGGAGCCACGAGCAGTACTTC
TRBV29-1	TRBJ2-1	NA	NA	CSVDSRSSYNEQFF	TGCAGCGTTGACTCGCGGTCCTCCTACAATGAGCAGTTCTTC
TRBV28	TRBJ2-7	NA	NA	CASSLLSGSSYEQYF	TGTGCCAGCAGTTTATTATCGGGTAGTTCCTACGAGCAGTACTTC
TRBV7-2	TRBJ2-2	TRBD2	once	CASSLREAVVPTGELFF	TGTGCCAGCAGCTTGCGGGAGGCCGTTGTTCCCACCGGGGAGCTGTTTTTT
TRBV18	TRBJ2-1	TRBD2	NA	CASSPLAGAYDEQFF	TGTGCCAGCTCACCTTTAGCGGGAGCCTACGATGAGCAGTTCTTC
TRBV6-5	TRBJ2-3	NA	NA	CASSQGADTQYF	TGTGCCAGCTCGCAAGGGGCAGATACGCAGTATTTT
TRBV27	TRBJ2-2	NA	NA	CASSLFGADILGELFF	TGTGCCAGCAGTTTATTCGGAGCGGATATACTAGGGGAGCTGTTTTTT
TRBV7-8	TRBJ1-5	NA	NA	CASSLADRQNQPQHF	TGTGCCAGCAGCTTAGCCGACAGACAGAATCAGCCCCAGCATTTT
TRBV7-9	TRBJ2-7	TRBD2	NA	CASSLFGTSNEQYF	TGTGCCAGCAGCTTATTCGGGACTAGCAACGAGCAGTACTTC
TRBV7-2	TRBJ2-7	NA	NA	CASSLGWARWTGEQYF	TGTGCCAGCAGCTTAGGCTGGGCACGATGGACTGGGGAGCAGTACTTC
TRBV11-3	TRBJ2-3	NA	NA	CASSPQGSKWDTQYF	TGTGCCAGCAGCCCGCAGGGGTCCAAATGGGATACGCAGTATTTT
TRBV5-1	TRBJ2-7	NA	NA	CASSQSPSYEQYF	TGCGCCAGCAGCCAGTCCCCGTCCTACGAGCAGTACTTC
TRBV4-1	TRBJ1-2	NA	NA	CASSRPQGANYGYTF	TGCGCCAGCAGCCGACCACAGGGAGCTAACTATGGCTACACCTTC
TRBV19	TRBJ2-4	TRBD2	NA	CAASYFAGGLGKNIQYF	TGTGCCGCTTCCTACTTCGCGGGAGGGCTCGGGAAAAACATTCAGTACTTC
TRBV19	TRBJ2-1	TRBD2	NA	CASSSLAGVNEQFF	TGTGCCAGTAGTTCTCTAGCGGGGGTCAATGAGCAGTTCTTC